This T cell receptor (beta chain) was sequenced for a study of molecular identifiers for immune sequencing clone quantification. General observations from the study: Sharing of a barcode by identical TCR molecules could cause highly expanded clone sizes to be underestimated. Clones exceeding 20 RNA copies carried over 98% of effector molecules but under 1% of naive-cell molecules.

TCRdb ran MiXCR on the PCR reads and lists one entry per CDR3 protein. Among more than 85,000 distinct CDR3 sequences listed, roughly a third were seen once. Germline trimming cut 1 base from V and 3 bases from J; bases unmatched to any gene: 4. This CDR3 is built from 15 residues. CDR1 and CDR2 (germline): MGHRA, YSYEKL. As concerns this clonotype: Antigen unknown.

This sequence was found in a human donor in good health. Some libraries in this study had Jurkat cell RNA spiked in. This rearrangement joins TRBV4-1 to TRBJ2-7, with 9 bases matching TRBD2. The sequenced material came from naive CD8+ T cells from blood, with Jurkat cell RNA spiked in. The subset here: FACS-sorted CD8+CD4-CCR7+CD45RA+ naive T cells. In DNA form, the CDR3 reads TGCGCCAGCAGCCAAGTAGTACTAGCGGGCTACGAGCAGTACTTC. This encodes CASSQVVLAGYEQYF.